This T cell receptor beta chain was recorded in a study of a mutant IDH1 vaccine in newly diagnosed glioma. The overall study: Either 4-6 weeks after radiotherapy alone or alongside temozolomide, vaccination was begun.

Germline loops: CDR1 GTSNPN, CDR2 SVGIG (reference sequence). This CDR3 comprises 15 residues. V trimming: 5 bases; J trimming: 0 bases; junction bases outside the gene matches: 7. Comment on this clone: The antigen is not known.

The time point is: week 35, safety follow-up. Alongside topical imiquimod, each dose of vaccine comprised 300 ug of mutant IDH1 20-mer peptide. Assay: immunoSEQ multiplex PCR; the TCRdb copy retains only in-frame clones and omits some. This table holds approximately 31,000 clones, 80% found once. The chain couples TRBV30 to TRBJ2-3, with 8 bases lining up with TRBD2. This receptor was taken from a man aged 40-49 years with glioma. Some clones in this sample may be carry-over from other donors' samples. The specimen comprised PBMCs, sampled from a glioma patient whose treatment included an IDH1 peptide vaccine. CDR3 loop: CAWGRGGGSTDTQYF. Here the CDR3 DNA reads TGTGCCTGGGGACGGGGGGGTGGGAGCACAGATACGCAGTATTTT.